The rows below give T cell receptor beta chains drawn from one sample of a study of T cells in localized non-small cell lung cancer. The repertoire was sequenced with immunoSEQ multiplex PCR; TCRdb's copy has only in-frame clones and lacks some. The profile shows approximately 20,000 clones, around 89% of them singletons. Sequenced here: peripheral blood, sampled before any cancer treatment. These receptors originate from a man aged 35 to 70 with stage I lung adenocarcinoma. Each CDR3 is given with its conserved first and last residue. The D gene is left open where the match is weak. Expanded clones get a size class; other rows say once, few or many, or leave the size out.

>TRBJ2-7|once|TRBV5-1|.
CASSLGDSEQYF
TGCGCCAGCAGCTTGGGAGATTCCGAGCAGTACTTC
>TRBJ2-1|once|TRBV27|.
CASSFGGYNEQFF
TGTGCCAGCAGTTTCGGGGGTTACAATGAGCAGTTCTTC
>TRBJ2-2|once|TRBV7-6|TRBD1
CASSSIYRGYKGPTGELFF
TGTGCCAGCAGCTCTATATACAGGGGTTACAAGGGACCTACCGGGGAGCTGTTTTTT
>TRBJ2-4|once|TRBV11-2|TRBD1
CASSLARQGANIQYF
TGTGCCAGCAGCTTAGCGAGACAGGGGGCGAACATTCAGTACTTC
>TRBJ1-2|few|TRBV6-4|.
CASSDSYGRVMDGYTF
TGTGCCAGCAGTGACTCTTATGGCAGGGTGATGGATGGCTACACCTTC
>TRBJ1-5|.|TRBV5-4|.
CASSLDGGGQPQHF
TGTGCCAGCAGCTTGGATGGGGGCGGGCAGCCCCAGCATTTT
>TRBJ1-2|.|TRBV19|.
CASSISTGGYTF
TGTGCCAGTAGTATTTCCACGGGTGGCTACACCTTC
>TRBJ2-2|.|TRBV7-6|TRBD1
CASSTHKQGTGELFF
TGTGCCAGCAGCACCCATAAACAGGGGACCGGGGAGCTGTTTTTT
>TRBJ1-4|once|TRBV6-5|.
CASSRLGRGEKLFF
TGTGCCAGCAGCCGCTTAGGGAGAGGGGAAAAACTGTTTTTT
>TRBJ1-1|.|TRBV27|.
CASSSGDTEAFF
TGTGCCAGCAGTTCGGGGGACACTGAAGCTTTCTTT
>TRBJ2-1|.|TRBV28|.
CASKTFDEQFF
TGTGCCAGCAAGACCTTTGATGAGCAGTTCTTC
>TRBJ2-6|once|TRBV18|.
CASSPPGGANVLTF
TGTGCCAGCTCACCACCGGGTGGGGCCAACGTCCTGACTTTC
>TRBJ2-1|.|TRBV5-6|.
CASEQLGFFVERNEQFF
TGTGCCAGCGAACAGTTGGGCTTTTTCGTAGAGCGTAATGAGCAGTTCTTC
>TRBJ2-3|once|TRBV5-5|.
CASSAGGLGVTDTQYF
TGTGCCAGCAGCGCCGGAGGATTGGGGGTCACAGATACGCAGTATTTT
>TRBJ2-5|.|TRBV27|.
CASSFWGEGETQYF
TGTGCCAGCAGTTTTTGGGGTGAGGGGGAGACCCAGTACTTC
>TRBJ2-4|few|TRBV25-1|.
CASSDWGMDNIQYF
TGTGCCAGCAGTGATTGGGGGATGGATAACATTCAGTACTTC
>TRBJ1-3|.|TRBV30|.
CAWSVRGGSSGNTIYF
TGTGCCTGGAGTGTACGGGGGGGGAGCTCTGGAAACACCATATATTTT
>TRBJ1-3|.|TRBV14|.
CASSQWARRAPSGNTIYF
TGTGCCAGCAGCCAATGGGCCAGGAGGGCCCCTTCTGGAAACACCATATATTTT
>TRBJ2-7|.|TRBV6-5|.
CASSYASSYEQYF
TGTGCCAGCAGTTACGCGAGCTCCTACGAGCAGTACTTC
>TRBJ2-6|.|TRBV4-1|.
CASSQDGFSGANVLTF
TGCGCCAGCAGCCAAGACGGGTTCTCTGGGGCCAACGTCCTGACTTTC
>TRBJ2-3|.|TRBV19|.
CASSLGTITDTQYF
TGTGCCAGTAGTCTCGGGACAATCACAGATACGCAGTATTTT
>TRBJ2-3|.|TRBV11-2|.
CASSLGLASYTDTQYF
TGTGCCAGCAGCTTAGGCCTAGCGTCCTATACAGATACGCAGTATTTT
>TRBJ2-7|.|TRBV19|.
CASSLDSNYEQYF
TGTGCCAGTAGTTTAGACAGCAACTACGAGCAGTACTTC
>TRBJ2-7|.|TRBV7-2|TRBD2
CASSLGLAGESYEQYF
TGTGCCAGCAGCTTAGGACTAGCGGGGGAATCCTACGAGCAGTACTTC